This entry describes one TCR beta chain. This clonotype was observed many times. The target of this receptor is not known. No clone much larger than this one lies a single base away; base qualities are absent. TCR beta CDR3 regions were amplified from RNA transcripts. For the first round of RT-PCR on the TCR CDR3, the HTBI primer set was used together with the Qiagen OneStep RT-PCR kit. A second multiplex PCR round built the libraries, followed by size selection and purification. Sequencing of the libraries was done on an Illumina HiSeq2000 using paired-end 100 bp reads. The original methods were these. SOAPnuke was used to process the raw data, removing reads that contained adapters or uncalled bases, had a mean Phred below 15, or lacked an exact match to the constant primer or identifier. High-quality paired reads were merged using COPE v1.2.5, and each unique nucleotide sequence was defined as a clonotype. MiTCR v1.1 was used to align the clonotypes against IMGT TRBV, TRBD and TRBJ reference segments. Analysis was restricted to V-J combinations with a frequency above 0.0001, which covered roughly 99% of repertoires. A TCS score was defined as the ratio of F50 (clonal expansion) to E x V (chaos), with BLOSUM62-based TCRdist applied between CDR3 peptides within each V-J. Welch's t-statistics and random forest reduced fewer than 600 V-J features to about 13, which were used in a naive Bayes classifier (R e1071). The Morisita-Horn index was used to measure how similar the thyroid and blood repertoires were. TCRdb took the public reads, trimmed them with fastp at Q25, ran MiXCR for clone calling and kept in-frame beta chains. Every distinct CDR3 protein forms one entry, paired with its most common genes and DNA. It is TCRdb's table, rather than the study itself, that gives the V and J calls and clone size. The table for this sample lists 540,000 or so distinct CDR3 sequences; 35% to 55% of them were counted only once. The biggest ten clones account for around 17% of the sample.

CDR1 and CDR2 (SEHNR, FQNEAQ) derive from the germline V gene (reference sequence). The CDR3, cysteine through phenylalanine, is 14 amino acids long. Only CDR3 DNA is held: 42 bases, read in frame from base 1. The junction shows trimming of 4 bases on V and 4 bases on J, plus 13 bases between the germline ends. This sample stems from a study of T cells in Graves' hyperthyroidism and ophthalmopathy (dated 2019 in TCRdb). Study-level background: To identify distinguishing TCR V-J signatures, a discovery cohort of about 100 patients was used, comprising 40 to 45 with Graves' ophthalmopathy and about 59 with stable Graves' hyperthyroidism. Whether ophthalmopathy could be predicted prospectively was tested in an independent validation cohort made up of some 20 hyperthyroidism patients plus 17 patients who later progressed to ophthalmopathy. In addition, the study compared T-cell repertoires in thyroid tissue and in blood from about six Graves' hyperthyroidism patients. After blood sampling, hyperthyroidism patients were treated with methimazole at a starting dose of 30 mg daily, and ophthalmopathy patients were treated with high-dose intravenous methylprednisolone. The 75 to 100 discovery patients were randomly divided into training and test sets at a 7:3 ratio. According to the paper, TCR Vbeta CDR3 sequencing was carried out on around 140 peripheral blood samples, which came from 40 to 45 ophthalmopathy, fewer than 80 hyperthyroidism and approximately 17 progressor patients. Points the paper makes about the study in general: In validation, the model predicted progression to ophthalmopathy with roughly 66% sensitivity and 72.22% specificity, a median of 6.5 months before onset. Most expanded thyroid clonotypes (frequency above 0.001) were also detected in blood, suggesting blood repertoires may reflect thyroid immune responses. No statistical method was used to fix the sample size in advance, and group allocation was not hidden from the investigators. A model built on a 13 V-J signature distinguished ophthalmopathy from stable hyperthyroidism, reaching approximately 89% sensitivity and around 81% specificity in cross-validation and 80%/75% in testing.

Exclusion was applied to patients with uncontrolled infections, other autoimmune diseases, pregnancy or lactation. Diagnoses were based on clinical symptoms, serum thyroxine and TRAb, thyroid ultrasound and orbital computed tomography. Total RNA was extracted using Trizol reagent, and RNA quality was assessed on an Agilent 2100 Bioanalyzer. This receptor was taken from an adult woman with Graves' disease, either hyperthyroidism or ophthalmopathy (not recorded which). This chain is built from TRBV7-9 and TRBJ2-5; the D gene is tentatively TRBD1 or TRBD2, each matching 5 bases. The sequenced sample consisted of peripheral blood or thyroid tissue (not recorded which). The nucleotide sequence is TGTGCCAGCAGCTACCCGACTGGGACAGAGACCCAGTACTTC. Its translation is CASSYPTGTETQYF.